This T cell receptor (beta chain) was captured in a study of T cell clonotyping in hematopoietic cell transplantation. In the case of this clone: What it binds is not known.

Points from the study as a whole: At the given depth, recipient repertoires were over 95% de novo clonotypes.

Only in-frame clones appear in the TCRdb table, and some are missing; sequencing was by immunoSEQ multiplex PCR. The repertoire has about 16,000 clones, 90% of them found once; the top ten carry about 2.5%. The germline gives CDR1 SQVTM, CDR2 ANQGSEA. The CDR3 is made up of 14 amino acids. Unmatched junction bases numbered 10, after V lost 6 bases and J lost 8 bases. The TCR originated in a man aged 45 to 65 in good health. Some clones in this sample may be carry-over from other donors' samples. The gene calls are TRBV29-1 and TRBJ2-1, with 10 bases identical to TRBD2. The sequenced material came from peripheral blood mononuclear cells. CDR3 sequence (DNA): TGCAGCGTAACCGGGACTAGCGAAAGATATGAGCAGTTCTTC. This encodes CSVTGTSERYEQFF.